This T cell receptor beta chain appears in the sequencing data of a study of T cell changes during pregnancy in multiple sclerosis. The V segment lost 2 bases and the J segment 6 bases; nucleotides outside the gene matches: 13. CDR3 length: 16 residues. Germline V lookup: CDR1 GTSNPN, CDR2 SVGIG (reference sequence). Clones were read by immunoSEQ multiplex PCR, and TCRdb kept only the in-frame ones, dropping some. The repertoire holds about 34,000 clones, with roughly nine tenths as singletons. The sequenced sample was CD8+ T cells from peripheral blood mononuclear cells, obtained before pregnancy. The clonotype was recovered from a female donor with multiple sclerosis, enrolled in a pregnancy study. V is TRBV30 and J is TRBJ2-1; 7 bases are shared with TRBD2. The CDR3 DNA reads as TGTGCCTGGAGTTACCGATGGACTAGTCGGGGCAATGAGCAGTTCTTC. This encodes CAWSYRWTSRGNEQFF.